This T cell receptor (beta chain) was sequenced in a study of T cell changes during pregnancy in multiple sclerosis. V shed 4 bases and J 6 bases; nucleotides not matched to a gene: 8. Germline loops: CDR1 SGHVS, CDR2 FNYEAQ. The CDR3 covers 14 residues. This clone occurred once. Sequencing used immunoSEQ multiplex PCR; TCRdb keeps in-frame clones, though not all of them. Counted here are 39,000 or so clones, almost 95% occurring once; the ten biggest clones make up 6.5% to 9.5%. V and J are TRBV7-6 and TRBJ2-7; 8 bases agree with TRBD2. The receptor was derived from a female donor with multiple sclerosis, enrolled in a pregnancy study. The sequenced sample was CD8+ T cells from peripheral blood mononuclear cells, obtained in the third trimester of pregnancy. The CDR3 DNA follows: TGTGCCAGCAGCTCGGGACTAGGGCTGGGCGAGCAGTACTTC. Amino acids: CASSSGLGLGEQYF.